This TCR beta chain was observed in a study of CD8 T cells in Susac syndrome. It was with random hexamers that 0.5 to 1 ug RNA was reverse transcribed. Across 54 Vbeta and 13 Jbeta, immunoSEQ multiplex PCR amplified TCR beta CDR3. TCRdb re-derived calls from the immunoSEQ multiplex PCR reads in MiXCR, one entry per CDR3 protein. The sample comprises roughly 180,000 distinct CDR3 sequences, about 94% of which are singletons, and 0.11% to 0.15% rests with the top ten. CD8+ and CD4+ T cells circulating in blood were sequenced for TCR beta. With regard to this clonotype: Its antigen is unknown.

Study-wide points: The authors acknowledged that the study's TCR sequencing and HLA analysis involved relatively few individuals.

Germline V lookup: CDR1 SEHNR, CDR2 FQNEAQ (reference sequence). Unmatched junction bases numbered 5, after V lost 0 bases and J lost 9 bases. CDR3 length: 15 residues. This clonotype was obtained from a human donor in good health. The sample was CD4+ T cells from PBMCs. This chain uses TRBV7-9 with TRBJ1-6; 7 nucleotides line up with TRBD1. CDR3 DNA sequence: TGTGCCAGCAGCTTAGCCGGGACAGAAAGTTCACCCCTCCACTTT. Protein sequence: CASSLAGTESSPLHF.